The 2 T cell receptor beta chains below come from one sample, sequenced in a study of read filtering for tumor transcriptome and immune sequencing. The library was built from about 400 ng RNA with molecular barcoded adaptors for alpha/delta and beta/gamma chains. MiXCR, run by TCRdb on the reads, gives a single entry per CDR3 protein. The table includes 49,000 or so distinct CDR3 sequences, approximately 12% detected once. The sample comprised a population of CD138-negative cells sorted from bone marrow. Every receptor here comes from a donor at least 40 years old with multiple myeloma.

In this sample, this clonotype turned up many times. The genes are TRBV20-1 and TRBJ1-2; D call uncertain. This CDR3 comprises 14 residues. In germline, CDR1 is DFQATT, CDR2 SNEGSKA (reference sequence). Trimming took 0 bases from V and 4 from J, leaving 12 bases between them. The CDR3: CSARDQGSGYGYTF. CDR3 DNA: TGCAGTGCTAGAGATCAAGGGTCGGGCTATGGCTACACCTTC.

V gene TRBV19 combines with J gene TRBJ2-2; possible D gene TRBD2, 5 bases. The CDR3 contains 14 residues. In germline, CDR1 is LNHDA, CDR2 SQIVND (reference sequence). Trimming removed 4 bases from V and 5 bases from J, with 11 bases in between. The CDR3 spells CASSNRGRTGELFF. The DNA of the CDR3 is TGTGCCAGTAGTAACAGAGGGCGAACCGGGGAGCTGTTTTTT.